This T cell receptor (beta chain) was observed in a study of tumor and adjacent non-tumor tissue in lung cancer. Study at large: Samples averaged about 3.8 million productive TCRbeta reads each. Findings and caveats of the study: Normal lung showed higher cumulative top 100 clone frequency than tumor. Tumor tissue had significantly higher TCR diversity than normal lung.

The template was RNA from unsorted bulk tissue. Distant lung tissue was collected more than 3 cm away from the tumor edge. Newly diagnosed lung cancer patients had thoracic surgery in China, August–late 2014, without prior chemotherapy. A modified ARM-PCR protocol with three rounds of nested PCR amplified TCRbeta. MiXCR, applied by TCRdb to the multiplex PCR reads, yields one record per CDR3 protein. The table records some 100,000 distinct CDR3 sequences, 80% of them present only once. The CDR3 covers 16 residues. V gave up 4 bases and J gave up 9 bases; unmatched junction bases: 15. Germline-derived CDR1 and CDR2 are SGHRS and YFSETQ. This clonotype was detected a few times. Antigen unknown.

The clonotype originates from a man in his fifties or sixties with small cell lung cancer. The gene calls are TRBV5-1 and TRBJ2-1, with TRBD2 identical over 8 bases. The sample comprised distant non-tumor lung tissue. The CDR3 DNA sequence: TGCGCCAGCAGCCCAGTCGGGGGGGCCCCTTCGGTTGAGCAGTTCTTC. Its translation is CASSPVGGAPSVEQFF.